The 2 T cell receptor beta chains below come from one sample, sequenced in a study of cytomegalovirus exposure and HLA in healthy donors. The method was immunoSEQ multiplex PCR; TCRdb's version includes in-frame clones alone and lacks a portion of them. The data contain fewer than 95,000 clones, around 82% of them singletons. Material: PBMCs. The receptors were sampled from a woman in her late teens or twenties in good health and CMV-seropositive.

The V call is TRBV19, the J call TRBJ1-6, with D uncertain. Germline V gene sequence: CDR1 LNHDA, CDR2 SQIVND (reference sequence). Deletions cut 6 bases from V and 0 bases from J, with 15 bases between. The CDR3 covers 17 residues. CDR3 nucleotide sequence: TGTGCCAGTAGCATCCGGGAGGTTGGCTCCTATAATTCACCCCTCCACTTT. Its protein product is CASSIREVGSYNSPLHF.

V and J are TRBV30 and TRBJ1-6; TRBD1 agrees at 7 bases. Germline V gives CDR1 GTSNPN, CDR2 SVGIG (reference sequence). The V and J ends lost 2 bases and 7 bases, in that order; junction bases with no gene match: 2. The CDR3 length is 13 residues. The CDR3, as DNA: TGTGCCTGGAGTAGGGACAGAAATTCACCCCTCCACTTT. Its protein is CAWSRDRNSPLHF.